What follows is one T cell receptor (beta chain) and its context. Its cognate antigen is unknown. Germline CDR1 reads MNHNS; CDR2 reads SASEGT. V was clipped by 7 bases and J by 5 bases, with 10 bases between them. The CDR3 is made up of 12 amino acids. The source of the sample is a study of vaccination and CD4 T cells after COVID-19. Overall study: Samples taken post-COVID came a median about 3 months after diagnosis, ranging from 35 to 161. The peptides that stimulated the cells were overlapping spike peptides from SARS-CoV-2, HCoV-NL63, HCoV-OC43 and HCoV-229E.

The treatment is: roughly 10-day PBMC culture with coronavirus spike peptide pools or control peptides (ViraFEST assay). ViraFEST stimulated the growth of antigen-specific T cells using peptide pools and subsequently profiled their TCRs by sequencing. These CD4+ T cells came from approximately eleven-day cultures by negative selection. Oncomine TCR Beta short-read sequencing was applied to DNA from cultured CD4+ T cells. A single record per CDR3 protein comes from TCRdb applying MiXCR to the PCR reads. The table includes 20,000 to 25,000 distinct CDR3 sequences, around half detected once. The TCR comes from a human donor who had recovered from COVID-19. Sequencing input: CD4+ T cells from blood, cultured in vitro. The chain employs TRBV6-1 and TRBJ2-3; D is unclear. CDR3 region: CASNLREDTQYF. The CDR3 DNA is TGTGCCAGCAACCTCAGAGAAGATACGCAGTATTTT.